The 5 T cell receptor beta chains below come from one sample, sequenced in a study of blood T cells in healthy people across ages. Using a J-beta primer mix together with a sample-barcoded 5' primer, a second PCR was run for roughly 7 to 11 cycles. TCRdb reprocessed the 5' RACE reads with MiXCR, giving one entry per CDR3 protein. The sample contains more than 1 million distinct CDR3 sequences, around 43% of which appear only once. The specimen was blood. These TCRs come from a woman aged 60 to 75 in good health.

This sequence joins TRBV12-3 or TRBV12-4 and TRBJ2-7; 9 bases align to TRBD1. The junction had 6 bases not matched to a gene; V was cut back by 2 bases and J by 1 base. The CDR3 extends over 16 amino acids. CDR3 in DNA: TGTGCCAGCAGTTTAACGGGGACAGGGCGATCCTACGAGCAGTACTTC. Translation: CASSLTGTGRSYEQYF.

The chain joins TRBV12-5 to TRBJ2-6, with 7 bases matching TRBD1. With V trimmed by 8 bases and J by 3 bases, 4 bases remained unmatched. The CDR3 consists of 14 residues. The germline CDR1 and CDR2 sequences are LGHNT and FRNRAP. CDR3 nucleotide sequence: TGTGCTAGTTCGGCAGGGGGTGGGGCCAACGTCCTGACTTTC. It specifies CASSAGGGANVLTF.

This chain connects TRBV20-1 to TRBJ2-3; a weak D match, TRBD2 (6 bases). Germline CDR1 DFQATT, CDR2 SNEGSKA (reference sequence). With 6 bases removed from V and 4 bases from J, the gap between germline ends came to 20 bases. The CDR3 has 15 amino acids. The CDR3 region is CSARDFKGSADTQYF. CDR3 sequence (DNA): TGCAGTGCCCGGGACTTCAAGGGTTCGGCAGATACGCAGTATTTT.

The gene calls are TRBV20-1 and TRBJ2-7; 7 bases agree with TRBD2. The CDR3 spans 13 residues. Germline loops: CDR1 DFQATT, CDR2 SNEGSKA (reference sequence). V shed 1 base, J shed 5 bases, and the junction held 5 bases outside the gene matches. The CDR3 spells CSARGGTNNEQYF. CDR3 nucleotides: TGCAGTGCTAGAGGAGGGACTAATAACGAGCAGTACTTC.

This clonotype was found once. The chain uses TRBV6-1 and TRBJ2-7, with 7 bases fitting TRBD1. V shed 7 bases and J 2 bases; nucleotides not matched to a gene: 11. The CDR3 loop spans 15 amino acids. Germline V gene data show CDR1 as MNHNS and CDR2 as SASEGT. For the CDR3, the DNA is TGTGCCAGCAACCATATCTCCGGGACAGCCTACGAGCAGTACTTC. It encodes CASNHISGTAYEQYF.